The clone carrying this TCR beta chain was seen at least ten times. Stable hyperthyroid donors showed no ophthalmopathy during 18 months follow-up. Roughly 10 ml of fresh blood yielded the PBMCs by density gradient. Researchers took RNA transcripts and amplified TCR beta CDR3 regions from them. Second-round multiplex PCR came after first-round RT-PCR with HTBI primers. A single record per CDR3 protein comes from TCRdb applying MiXCR to the multiplex PCR reads. Here the sample spans some 370,000 distinct CDR3 sequences, roughly a sixth being singletons. CDR3 length: 15 amino acids. Trimming took 1 base from V and 3 from J; bases not matched to a gene: 6. Per the germline V gene, CDR1 is MDHEN and CDR2 is SYDVKM. This sample is drawn from a study of Graves' ophthalmopathy and Graves' hyperthyroidism. Study-level information: Pretreatment peripheral blood was obtained at initial diagnosis.

The genes are TRBV28 and TRBJ2-7; 7 positions agree with TRBD1. Sequences were obtained from peripheral blood. The source of this sequence is an adult woman with stable Graves' hyperthyroidism. Here the CDR3 reads CASSLFFDRDYEQYF. For the CDR3, the DNA is TGTGCCAGCAGTTTATTTTTTGACAGGGACTACGAGCAGTACTTC. Complete variable domain (other parts from reference TRBV28 and TRBJ2-7): DVKVTQSSRYLVKRTGEKVFLECVQDMDHENMFWYRQDPGLGLRLIYFSYDVKMKEKGDIPEGYSVSREKKERFSLILESASTNQTSMYLCASSLFFDRDYEQYFGPGTRLTVT.